This is a list of T cell receptor beta chains from one sample in a study of T-cell reconstitution after alpha-beta-depleted transplantation in children. Via MiXCR, TCRdb re-called the PCR reads, giving one row per CDR3 protein. Found here are about 640,000 distinct CDR3 sequences, roughly 17% of them singletons; the top ten hold approximately 1%. The input for sequencing was PBMCs from the stem cell graft donor, taken from the stem cell graft. These receptors all come from a human donor who donated a stem cell graft to a child with acute myeloid leukemia. CDR3s include the opening cysteine and the closing phenylalanine or tryptophan. The D gene is left open where the match is weak. A clone size is listed for some rows: how often the clone was seen (once, few, many), or a class if it is expanded.

D gene,J gene,clone size,V gene,CDR3 DNA,CDR3 protein
TRBD1,TRBJ2-7,-,TRBV10-3,TGTGCCATCAGTAGGACTTCAGGGGGCCCCGACACCTACGAGCAGTACTTC,CAISRTSGGPDTYEQYF
-,TRBJ2-3,few,TRBV29-1,TGCAGCAGCACTGGGGGCGAGGATACGCAGTATTTT,CSSTGGEDTQYF
-,TRBJ1-2,-,TRBV27,TGTGCCAGCAGCTTGCAAGGGGCAGGTGGGGCAAGGGGCTACACCTTC,CASSLQGAGGARGYTF
-,TRBJ2-2,few,TRBV19,TGTGCCAGTAGTTCCTGGGACGTTTCGAACACCGGGGAGCTGTTTTTT,CASSSWDVSNTGELFF
-,TRBJ2-3,few,TRBV20-1,TGCAGTGCCCTAAGTTCCCTAGCGCCTTCCACAGATACGCAGTATTTT,CSALSSLAPSTDTQYF
-,TRBJ1-2,-,TRBV24-1,TGTGCCACCAGTGATCCATTGGACGGGAGCTATGGCTACACCTTC,CATSDPLDGSYGYTF
-,TRBJ2-5,-,TRBV15,TGTGCCACCAGCAGTGCCACACACGAAGAGTACCAAGAGACCCAGTACTTC,CATSSATHEEYQETQYF
-,TRBJ2-6,many,TRBV7-3,TGTGCCAGCAGCTTAACAGGACAGATACTCTCTGGGGCCAACGTCCTGACTTTC,CASSLTGQILSGANVLTF
-,TRBJ2-6,many,TRBV9,TGTGCCAGCAGCGAAGGTGGGGCCAACGTCCTGACTTTC,CASSEGGANVLTF
-,TRBJ2-1,few,TRBV29-1,TGCAGCGCTAGACAGAGTCGGCCCTACAATGAGCAGTTCTTC,CSARQSRPYNEQFF
TRBD2,TRBJ2-1,-,TRBV6-2/TRBV6-3,TGTGCCAGCAGTTACGGATATAGCGGGGCGTCCTACAATGAGCAGTTCTTC,CASSYGYSGASYNEQFF
TRBD1,TRBJ1-4,few,TRBV20-1,TGCAGTGGGACAGGTGCTAATGAAAAACTGTTTTTT,CSGTGANEKLFF
TRBD1,TRBJ1-1,many,TRBV10-3,TGTGCCATCAGTGAGTCTGGATTTAGGACAGGGGGATCTGAAGCTTTCTTT,CAISESGFRTGGSEAFF
TRBD1,TRBJ1-2,-,TRBV12-3/TRBV12-4,TGTGCCAGCAGTTTATTAGGCCGGGACAGGGTCTATGGCTACACCTTC,CASSLLGRDRVYGYTF
TRBD2,TRBJ2-1,-,TRBV7-8,TGTGCCAGCAGCTCCCGGACTAGCGGGGGGCACAATGAGCAGTTCTTC,CASSSRTSGGHNEQFF
TRBD2,TRBJ2-7,-,TRBV20-1,TGCAGTGCTAGGAGCGGGGGTAACTCCTACGAGCAGTACTTC,CSARSGGNSYEQYF
TRBD1,TRBJ2-6,-,TRBV6-5,TGTGCCAGCAGACCAACAGGGGCTGGGGCCAACGTCCTGACTTTC,CASRPTGAGANVLTF
TRBD1,TRBJ1-5,-,TRBV6-1,TGTGCCAGCAGTGAAGTCCCAGGACAGGGCGGGAATCAGCCCCAGCATTTT,CASSEVPGQGGNQPQHF
-,TRBJ1-1,-,TRBV7-9,TGTGCCAGCAGCCCGGACACGAACACTGAAGCTTTCTTT,CASSPDTNTEAFF
-,TRBJ1-4,few,TRBV20-1,TGCAGTGCTTCCACCCGGACTGGGACTAATGAAAAACTGTTTTTT,CSASTRTGTNEKLFF
TRBD2,TRBJ2-1,-,TRBV9,TGTGCCAGCAGCGCCCTTTGGGCTAGCGGGAACAATGAGCAGTTCTTC,CASSALWASGNNEQFF
-,TRBJ1-5,many,TRBV10-3,TGTGCCATCGGACAGAGCAATCAGCCCCAGCATTTT,CAIGQSNQPQHF
-,TRBJ2-1,few,TRBV12-3/TRBV12-4,TGTGCCAGCACCCCGATAGACAGTTACAATGAGCAGTTCTTC,CASTPIDSYNEQFF
-,TRBJ2-7,many,TRBV6-1,TGTGCCAGCAGTAGCCCCGGCCGGATTAGCTACGAGCAGTACTTC,CASSSPGRISYEQYF
-,TRBJ2-3,few,TRBV20-1,TGCAGTGCGTATCGGACGTGGGGCACAGATACGCAGTATTTT,CSAYRTWGTDTQYF
-,TRBJ1-3,many,TRBV7-2,TGTGCCAGCGGACACCTGGGAAACACCATATATTTT,CASGHLGNTIYF
-,TRBJ2-1,-,TRBV7-8,TGTGCCAGCAGCTCCCTTGTGGGGGCAAGCTCCTACAATGAGCAGTTCTTC,CASSSLVGASSYNEQFF
-,TRBJ2-3,-,TRBV12-3/TRBV12-4,TGTGCCAGCAGCTGGACTCGATTTTCTAGCACAGATACGCAGTATTTT,CASSWTRFSSTDTQYF
TRBD1,TRBJ1-6,many,TRBV4-3,TGCGCCAGCAGCCAGGACAGGGGAAGAGATTCACCCCTCCACTTT,CASSQDRGRDSPLHF
-,TRBJ2-2,many,TRBV29-1,TGCAGCGTTAGGAAGGATACCGGGGAGCTGTTTTTT,CSVRKDTGELFF
-,TRBJ2-5,few,TRBV25-1,TGTGCCAGCACCCACCTTTTAAGGGAGACCCAGTACTTC,CASTHLLRETQYF
-,TRBJ1-1,-,TRBV11-2,TGTGCCAGCAGCTTAGAGACAGTTAACACTGAAGCTTTCTTT,CASSLETVNTEAFF
-,TRBJ1-3,-,TRBV12-3/TRBV12-4,TGTGCCAGCAGTTTAAACGGGCCTATCTCTGGAAACACCATATATTTT,CASSLNGPISGNTIYF
-,TRBJ2-1,-,TRBV24-1,TGTGCCACCAGTGGCGACAGGCGATCCTACAATGAGCAGTTCTTC,CATSGDRRSYNEQFF
TRBD1,TRBJ2-1,many,TRBV7-9,TGTGCCAGCAGGCCTACAGGGGGCATTTACAATGAGCAGTTCTTC,CASRPTGGIYNEQFF
-,TRBJ2-3,few,TRBV24-1,TGTGCCACCAGTGACCGACCAGGCACAGATACGCAGTATTTT,CATSDRPGTDTQYF
-,TRBJ1-1,few,TRBV6-1,TGTGCCAGCATGGTGGGCGGGGTGAACACTGAAGCTTTCTTT,CASMVGGVNTEAFF
TRBD1,TRBJ2-3,many,TRBV20-1,TGCAGTGCTAGAGATCGACAGGGGCTAGTGACAGATACGCAGTATTTT,CSARDRQGLVTDTQYF
-,TRBJ2-2,-,TRBV5-6,TGTGCCAGCAGCTGGGGCGCGCAGGGGTGGAACACCGGGGAGCTGTTTTTT,CASSWGAQGWNTGELFF
-,TRBJ1-2,-,TRBV5-1,TGCGCCAGCAGCTTGGAAGGGGAGCTCTATGGCTACACCTTC,CASSLEGELYGYTF
-,TRBJ1-5,many,TRBV29-1,TGCAGCGTTGGGCTGGATAGCAATCAGCCCCAGCATTTT,CSVGLDSNQPQHF
-,TRBJ2-1,few,TRBV7-8,TGTGCCAGCAGCTTACGACAGCCGATCAATGAGCAGTTCTTC,CASSLRQPINEQFF
-,TRBJ2-5,-,TRBV5-6,TGTGCCAGCAGCTTGAATCGATGGTCGGGAGCCCAGTACTTC,CASSLNRWSGAQYF
-,TRBJ2-1,once,TRBV4-2,TGTGCCAGCAGCCAATCAGGGGGGGTTAACAATGAGCAGTTCTTC,CASSQSGGVNNEQFF
-,TRBJ2-1,-,TRBV6-1,TGTGCCAGCAGTGTGGTCTCCGAGCAGTTCTTC,CASSVVSEQFF
TRBD1,TRBJ2-7,-,TRBV5-1,TGCGCCAGCAGCCGGAGGACAGGGCGTATTAACTCCTACGAGCAGTACTTC,CASSRRTGRINSYEQYF
-,TRBJ2-1,-,TRBV5-1,TGCGCCAGCAAGGCAGGGCCGAGCTCCTACAATGAGCAGTTCTTC,CASKAGPSSYNEQFF
-,TRBJ1-1,few,TRBV24-1,TGTGCCACCCGCCCTCCCGGGGGAGACACTGAAGCTTTCTTT,CATRPPGGDTEAFF
-,TRBJ2-3,many,TRBV7-3,TGTGCCAGCAGCTTAACGTTCACGGGTACGCAGTATTTT,CASSLTFTGTQYF